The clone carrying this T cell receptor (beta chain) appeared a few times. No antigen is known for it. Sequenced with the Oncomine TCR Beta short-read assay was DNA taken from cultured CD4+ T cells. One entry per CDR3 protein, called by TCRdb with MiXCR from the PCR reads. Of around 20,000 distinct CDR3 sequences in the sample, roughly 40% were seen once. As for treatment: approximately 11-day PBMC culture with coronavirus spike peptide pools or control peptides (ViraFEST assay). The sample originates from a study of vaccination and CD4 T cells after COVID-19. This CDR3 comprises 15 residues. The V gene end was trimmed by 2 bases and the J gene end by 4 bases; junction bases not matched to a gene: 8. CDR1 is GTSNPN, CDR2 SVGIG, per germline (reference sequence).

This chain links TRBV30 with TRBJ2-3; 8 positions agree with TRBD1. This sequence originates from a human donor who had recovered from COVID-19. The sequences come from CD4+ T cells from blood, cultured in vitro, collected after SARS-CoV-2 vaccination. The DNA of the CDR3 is TGTGCCTGGAGTCTCGGACAGGGTAATTCAGATACGCAGTATTTT. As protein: CAWSLGQGNSDTQYF.